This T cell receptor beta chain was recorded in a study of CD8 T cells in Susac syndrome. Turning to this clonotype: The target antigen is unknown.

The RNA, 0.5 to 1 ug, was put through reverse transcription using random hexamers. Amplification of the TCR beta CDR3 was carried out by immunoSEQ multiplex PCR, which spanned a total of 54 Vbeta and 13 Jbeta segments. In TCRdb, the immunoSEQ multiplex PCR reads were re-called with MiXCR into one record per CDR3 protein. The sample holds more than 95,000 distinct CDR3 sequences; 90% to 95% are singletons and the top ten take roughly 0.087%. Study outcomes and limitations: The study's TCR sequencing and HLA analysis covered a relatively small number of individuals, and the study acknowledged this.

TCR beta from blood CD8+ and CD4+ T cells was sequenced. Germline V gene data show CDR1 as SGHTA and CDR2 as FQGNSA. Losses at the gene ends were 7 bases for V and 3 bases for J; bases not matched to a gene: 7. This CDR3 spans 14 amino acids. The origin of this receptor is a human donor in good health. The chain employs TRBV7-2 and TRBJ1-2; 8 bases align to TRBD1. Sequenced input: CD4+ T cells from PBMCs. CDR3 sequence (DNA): TGTGCCAGCACTGGCCGACAGGGGTACTATGGCTACACCTTC. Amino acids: CASTGRQGYYGYTF.